A selection of T cell receptor beta chains follows, all from one sample in a study of T-cell memory formation after mild COVID-19. MiXCR was run by TCRdb on the 5' RACE reads, yielding one entry per CDR3 protein. Here the sample spans roughly 190,000 distinct CDR3 sequences, under 30% being singletons. Sample: PBMCs or a T cell subset sorted from them (not recorded which). These TCRs come from an adult woman who had mild COVID-19 (a few samples of this study predate the infection). Cell type and time point are not known. CDR3s include the opening cysteine and the closing phenylalanine or tryptophan.

j_call | v_call | cdr3_aa
TRBJ1-5 | TRBV4-1 | CASSRDDQGMGHQPQHF
TRBJ1-1 | TRBV20-1 | CSAELGGPEAFF
TRBJ2-3 | TRBV10-3 | CAIRSGGATDTQYF
TRBJ1-2 | TRBV4-3 | CASSQDGADDYGYTF
TRBJ2-3 | TRBV3-1 | CASSQVYSGPDTQYF
TRBJ2-1 | TRBV7-6 | CASSLWGGGYNEQFF
TRBJ2-1 | TRBV6-6 | CASSFGTYNEQFF
TRBJ2-3 | TRBV7-9 | CASSLETGLAGADTQYF
TRBJ2-1 | TRBV18 | CASSPPGGGEQFF
TRBJ2-2 | TRBV7-9 | CASSARDRENTGELFF
TRBJ2-3 | TRBV20-1 | CSARTAGLTDTQYF
TRBJ2-3 | TRBV9 | CASSQMVSHTDTQYF
TRBJ2-7 | TRBV4-1 | CASSQDPQGPYEQYF
TRBJ2-7 | TRBV19 | CASSARERVYEQYF
TRBJ2-7 | TRBV9 | CASSNDGPYEQYF
TRBJ1-2 | TRBV6-5 | CASSSYLGGKNYGYTF
TRBJ2-1 | TRBV19 | CASRPWLAENNEQFF
TRBJ1-1 | TRBV5-1 | CASTLRPGDSHTEAFF
TRBJ2-3 | TRBV20-1 | CSAKEVRTDTQYF
TRBJ1-1 | TRBV18 | CASSPIAGRNTEAFF
TRBJ2-1 | TRBV5-6 | CASSTFVGDNNEQFF
TRBJ1-5 | TRBV6-6 | CASSENRLRGQPQHF
TRBJ2-3 | TRBV5-1 | CASNPGTASTDTQYF
TRBJ2-5 | TRBV24-1 | CATSDPRTGVQETQYF
TRBJ2-7 | TRBV20-1 | CSAPSGTSGRYPYEQYF
TRBJ2-3 | TRBV5-1 | CASSWTSGSLTDTQYF
TRBJ1-2 | TRBV6-2/TRBV6-3 | CASGRTAYYGYTF
TRBJ1-1 | TRBV29-1 | CSVGQGGTEAFF
TRBJ2-7 | TRBV7-9 | CASSSILSGQGAHEQYF
TRBJ2-7 | TRBV5-1 | CASSLDQGATYEQYF
TRBJ2-7 | TRBV6-2/TRBV6-3 | CASSYLRTLLYEQYF
TRBJ2-7 | TRBV7-2 | CASSLGLGTGLSYEQYF
TRBJ1-1 | TRBV9 | CASSVRSLDTEAFF
TRBJ1-2 | TRBV24-1 | CATSDRDTYGYTF
TRBJ2-7 | TRBV7-9 | CASSKRGASYEQYF
TRBJ2-2 | TRBV24-1 | CATSTLRSGELFF
TRBJ2-2 | TRBV9 | CASSVPGPRGWDTGELFF
TRBJ2-1 | TRBV7-9 | CASSPQGAAYNEQFF
TRBJ2-5 | TRBV15 | CATSRGGLTARETQYF
TRBJ2-7 | TRBV6-5 | CASSYSKRGVYEQYF
TRBJ2-5 | TRBV15 | CATSREPGRETQYF